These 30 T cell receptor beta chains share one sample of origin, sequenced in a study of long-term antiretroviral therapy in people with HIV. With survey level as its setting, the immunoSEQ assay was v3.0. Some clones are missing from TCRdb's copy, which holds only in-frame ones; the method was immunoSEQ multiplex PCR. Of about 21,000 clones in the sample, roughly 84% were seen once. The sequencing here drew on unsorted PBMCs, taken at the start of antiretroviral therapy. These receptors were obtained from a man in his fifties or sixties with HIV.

CDR3 bases: TGTGCCAGCAGCTCCGAGAACAATGAGCAGTTCTTC. Translated, it gives CASSSENNEQFF. The chain couples TRBV7-9 to TRBJ2-1, with D uncertain. V gave up 4 bases and J gave up 5 bases, with 6 bases separating them. The CDR3 sequence is 12 residues long. The germline V gene encodes CDR1 SEHNR and CDR2 FQNEAQ (reference sequence).

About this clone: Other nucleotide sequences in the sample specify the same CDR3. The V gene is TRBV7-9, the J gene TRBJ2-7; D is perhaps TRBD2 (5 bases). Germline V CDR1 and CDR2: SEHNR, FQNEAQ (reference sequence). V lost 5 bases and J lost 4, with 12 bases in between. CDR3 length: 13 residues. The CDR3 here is CASSLGITYEQYF. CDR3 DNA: TGTGCCAGCAGCCTCGGGATTACTTACGAGCAGTACTTC.

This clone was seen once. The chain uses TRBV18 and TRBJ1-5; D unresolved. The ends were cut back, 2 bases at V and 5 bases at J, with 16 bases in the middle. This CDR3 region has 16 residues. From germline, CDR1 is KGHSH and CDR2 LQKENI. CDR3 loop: CASSPARGQAHQPQHF. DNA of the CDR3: TGTGCCAGCTCACCAGCACGAGGGCAGGCTCATCAGCCCCAGCATTTT.

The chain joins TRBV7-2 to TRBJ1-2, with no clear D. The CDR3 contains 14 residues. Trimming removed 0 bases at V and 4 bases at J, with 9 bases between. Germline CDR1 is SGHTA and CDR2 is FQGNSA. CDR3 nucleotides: TGTGCCAGCAGCTTAGCGTCGGGGAGCTATGGCTACACCTTC. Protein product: CASSLASGSYGYTF.

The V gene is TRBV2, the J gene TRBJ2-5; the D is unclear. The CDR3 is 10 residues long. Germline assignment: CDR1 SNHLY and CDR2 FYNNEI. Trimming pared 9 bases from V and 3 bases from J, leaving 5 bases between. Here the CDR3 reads CARGKETQYF. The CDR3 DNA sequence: TGTGCCAGAGGGAAAGAGACCCAGTACTTC. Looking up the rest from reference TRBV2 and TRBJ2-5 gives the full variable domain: EPEVTQTPSHQVTQMGQEVILRCVPISNHLYFYWYRQILGQKVEFLVSFYNNEISEKSEIFDDQFSVERPDGSNFTLKIRSTKLEDSAMYFCARGKETQYFGPGTRLLVL.

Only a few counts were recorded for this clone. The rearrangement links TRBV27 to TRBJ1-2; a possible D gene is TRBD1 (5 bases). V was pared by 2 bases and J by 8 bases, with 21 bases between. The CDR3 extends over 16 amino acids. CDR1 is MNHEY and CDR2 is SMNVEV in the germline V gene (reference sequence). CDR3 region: CASSLGSQGSFWGYTF. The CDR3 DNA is TGTGCCAGCAGTTTAGGGAGTCAGGGATCCTTTTGGGGCTACACCTTC.

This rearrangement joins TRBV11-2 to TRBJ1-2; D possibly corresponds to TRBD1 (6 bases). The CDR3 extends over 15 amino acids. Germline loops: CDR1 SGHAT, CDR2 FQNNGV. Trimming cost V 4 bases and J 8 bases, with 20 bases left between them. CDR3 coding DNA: TGTGCCAGCAGCTCGTATGAGAGGGGAGGGGGAGGCTACACCTTC. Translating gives CASSSYERGGGGYTF.

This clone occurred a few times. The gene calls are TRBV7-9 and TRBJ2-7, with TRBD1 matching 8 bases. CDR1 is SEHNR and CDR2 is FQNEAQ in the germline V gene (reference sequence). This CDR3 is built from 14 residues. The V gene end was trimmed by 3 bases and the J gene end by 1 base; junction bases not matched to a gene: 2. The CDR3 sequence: CASSLTGDSYEQYF. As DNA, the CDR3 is TGTGCCAGCAGCTTGACAGGGGATTCCTACGAGCAGTACTTC.

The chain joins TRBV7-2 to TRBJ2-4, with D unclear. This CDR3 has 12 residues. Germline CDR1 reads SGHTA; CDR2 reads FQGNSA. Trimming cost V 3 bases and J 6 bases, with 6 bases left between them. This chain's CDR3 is CASSLRRNIQYF. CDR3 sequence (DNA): TGTGCCAGCAGCTTGCGGAGAAACATTCAGTACTTC.

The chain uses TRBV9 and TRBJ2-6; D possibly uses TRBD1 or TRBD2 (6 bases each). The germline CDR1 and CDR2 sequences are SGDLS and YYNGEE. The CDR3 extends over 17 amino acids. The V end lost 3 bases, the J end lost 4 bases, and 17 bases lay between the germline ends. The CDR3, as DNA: TGTGCCAGCAGCGAGGGTTGGGGGGCAACCGGGGCCAACGTCCTGACTTTC. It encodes CASSEGWGATGANVLTF.

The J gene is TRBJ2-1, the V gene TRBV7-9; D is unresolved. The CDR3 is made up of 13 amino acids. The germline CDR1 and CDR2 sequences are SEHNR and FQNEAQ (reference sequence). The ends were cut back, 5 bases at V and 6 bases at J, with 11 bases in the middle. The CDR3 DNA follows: TGTGCCAGCAGCCCTAGTCAGCCCAATGAGCAGTTCTTC. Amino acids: CASSPSQPNEQFF.

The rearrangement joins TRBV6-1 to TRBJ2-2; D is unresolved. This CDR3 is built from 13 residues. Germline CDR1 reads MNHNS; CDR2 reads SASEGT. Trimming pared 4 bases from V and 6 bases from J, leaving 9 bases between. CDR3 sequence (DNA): TGTGCCAGCAGTGCCAGAGATCCCGGGGAGCTGTTTTTT. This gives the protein CASSARDPGELFF.

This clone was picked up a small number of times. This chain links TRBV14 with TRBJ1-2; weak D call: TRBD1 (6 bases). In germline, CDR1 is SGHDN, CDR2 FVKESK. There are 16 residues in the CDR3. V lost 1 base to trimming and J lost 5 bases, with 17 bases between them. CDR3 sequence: CASSQVGGPMGYGYTF. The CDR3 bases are TGTGCCAGCAGCCAAGTTGGGGGGCCCATGGGGTATGGCTACACCTTC.

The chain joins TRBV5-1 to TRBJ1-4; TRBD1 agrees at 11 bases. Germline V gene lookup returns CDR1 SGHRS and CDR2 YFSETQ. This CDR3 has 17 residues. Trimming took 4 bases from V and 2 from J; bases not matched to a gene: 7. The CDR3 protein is CASSPRTGGATNEKLFF. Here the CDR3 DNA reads TGCGCCAGCAGCCCACGGACAGGGGGCGCGACTAATGAAAAACTGTTTTTT.

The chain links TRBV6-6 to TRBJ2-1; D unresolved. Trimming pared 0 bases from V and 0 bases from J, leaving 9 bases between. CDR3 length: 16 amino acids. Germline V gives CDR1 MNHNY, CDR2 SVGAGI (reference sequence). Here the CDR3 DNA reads TGTGCCAGCAGTTACTCGGGTACCTTCTCCTACAATGAGCAGTTCTTC. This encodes CASSYSGTFSYNEQFF.

CDR3 sequence (DNA): TGTGCCAGCAGCCCCCATGAGCAGTTCTTC. Translating it yields CASSPHEQFF. The rearrangement links TRBV11-2 to TRBJ2-1; no firm D call. Trimming removed 5 bases from V and 8 bases from J, with 4 bases in between. This CDR3 spans 10 amino acids. Germline lookup yields CDR1 SGHAT and CDR2 FQNNGV. The full variable domain, its missing parts supplied by reference TRBV11-2 and TRBJ2-1, is EAGVAQSPRYKIIEKRQSVAFWCNPISGHATLYWYQQILGQGPKLLIQFQNNGVVDDSQLPKDRFSAERLKGVDSTLKIQPAKLEDSAVYLCASSPHEQFFGPGTRLTVL.

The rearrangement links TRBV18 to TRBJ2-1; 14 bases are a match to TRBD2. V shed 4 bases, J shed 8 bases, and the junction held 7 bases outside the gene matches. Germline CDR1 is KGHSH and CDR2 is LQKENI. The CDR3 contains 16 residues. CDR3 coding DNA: TGTGCCAGCTCACAAAGACTAGCGGGAGGGCCTCATGAGCAGTTCTTC. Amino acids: CASSQRLAGGPHEQFF.

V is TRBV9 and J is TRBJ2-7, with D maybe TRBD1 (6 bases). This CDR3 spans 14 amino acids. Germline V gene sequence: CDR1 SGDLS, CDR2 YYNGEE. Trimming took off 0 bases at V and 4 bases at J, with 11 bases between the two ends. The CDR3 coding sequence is TGTGCCAGCAGCGTAGGGGACACAGGATACGAGCAGTACTTC. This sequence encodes CASSVGDTGYEQYF.

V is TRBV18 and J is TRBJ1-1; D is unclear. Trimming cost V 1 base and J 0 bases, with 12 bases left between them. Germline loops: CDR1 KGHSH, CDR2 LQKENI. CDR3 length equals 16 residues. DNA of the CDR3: TGTGCCAGCTCACCACTTGATTTTGTGGTGAACACTGAAGCTTTCTTT. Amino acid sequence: CASSPLDFVVNTEAFF.

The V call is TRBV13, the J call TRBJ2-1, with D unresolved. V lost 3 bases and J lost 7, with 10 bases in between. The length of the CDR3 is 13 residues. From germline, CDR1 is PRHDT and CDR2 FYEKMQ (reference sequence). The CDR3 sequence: CASSFPRSNEQFF. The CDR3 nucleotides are TGTGCCAGCAGCTTCCCCCGCAGTAATGAGCAGTTCTTC.

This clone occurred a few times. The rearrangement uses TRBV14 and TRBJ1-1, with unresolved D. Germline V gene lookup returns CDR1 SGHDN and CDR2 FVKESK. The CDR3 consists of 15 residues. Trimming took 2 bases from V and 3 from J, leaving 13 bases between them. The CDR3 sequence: CASSQQAPKDTEAFF. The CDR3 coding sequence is TGTGCCAGCAGCCAACAGGCCCCGAAGGACACTGAAGCTTTCTTT.

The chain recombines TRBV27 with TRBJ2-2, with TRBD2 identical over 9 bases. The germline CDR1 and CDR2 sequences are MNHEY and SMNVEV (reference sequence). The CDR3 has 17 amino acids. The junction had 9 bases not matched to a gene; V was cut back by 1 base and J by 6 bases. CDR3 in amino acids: CASSLYVAGASSGELFF. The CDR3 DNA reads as TGTGCCAGCAGTTTATACGTAGCGGGAGCATCTTCCGGGGAGCTGTTTTTT.

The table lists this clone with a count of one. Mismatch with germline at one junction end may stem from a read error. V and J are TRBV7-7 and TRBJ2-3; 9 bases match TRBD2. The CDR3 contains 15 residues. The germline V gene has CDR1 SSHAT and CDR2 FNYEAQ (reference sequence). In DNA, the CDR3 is TGTGCTAGCAGCCTCGGACTAGCGCGCACAGATACGCAGTATTTT. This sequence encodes CASSLGLARTDTQYF.

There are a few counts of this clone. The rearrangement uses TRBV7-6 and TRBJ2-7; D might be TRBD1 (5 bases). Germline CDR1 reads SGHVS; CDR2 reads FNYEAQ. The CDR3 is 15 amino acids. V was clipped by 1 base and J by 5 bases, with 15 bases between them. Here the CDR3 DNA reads TGTGCCAGCAGCTTAGTGCCAGGGTCAAATGACGAGCAGTACTTC. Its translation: CASSLVPGSNDEQYF.

This CDR3 reads CASSLREHQPQHF. As DNA, the CDR3 is TGTGCCAGCAGCTTGAGGGAGCATCAGCCCCAGCATTTT. This chain links TRBV6-6 with TRBJ1-5; D unclear. The CDR3 has 13 residues. Trimming pared 6 bases from V and 5 bases from J, leaving 11 bases between. Germline-derived CDR1 and CDR2 are MNHNY and SVGAGI (reference sequence).

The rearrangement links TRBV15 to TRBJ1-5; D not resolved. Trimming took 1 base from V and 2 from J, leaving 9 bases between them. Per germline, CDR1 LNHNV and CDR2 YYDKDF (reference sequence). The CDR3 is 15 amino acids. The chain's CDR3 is CATSRAHRGNQPQHF. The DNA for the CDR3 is TGTGCCACCAGCAGAGCCCATAGGGGCAATCAGCCCCAGCATTTT.

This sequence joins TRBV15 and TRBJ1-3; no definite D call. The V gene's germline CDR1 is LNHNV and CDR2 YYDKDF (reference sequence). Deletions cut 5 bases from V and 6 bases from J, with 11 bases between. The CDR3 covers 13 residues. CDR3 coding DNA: TGTGCCACCAGCGAGGACTTCGTAAACACCATATATTTT. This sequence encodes CATSEDFVNTIYF.

CDR3 sequence reads: CASSAGTGLNQPQHF. The CDR3 bases are TGTGCCAGCAGCGCGGGGACAGGCCTAAATCAGCCCCAGCATTTT. The V and J genes are TRBV7-8 and TRBJ1-5; 8 nucleotides match TRBD1. CDR3 length equals 15 residues. J lost 4 bases, V lost 5 bases, and 7 bases had no gene match. Germline V gene sequence: CDR1 SGHVS, CDR2 FQNEAQ.

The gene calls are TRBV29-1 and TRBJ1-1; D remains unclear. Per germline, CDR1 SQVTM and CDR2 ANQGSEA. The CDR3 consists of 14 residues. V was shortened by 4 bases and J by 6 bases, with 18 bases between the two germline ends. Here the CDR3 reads CSVANVLYDAEAFF. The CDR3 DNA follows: TGCAGCGTTGCGAACGTTCTCTATGACGCTGAAGCTTTCTTT.

The CDR3 DNA reads TGTGCCAGCAGCCCAGTGGCGAACCGCGGTGGCTACACCTTC. Amino acid sequence: CASSPVANRGGYTF. This chain joins TRBV11-1 and TRBJ1-2, with D unresolved. Germline V gene lookup returns CDR1 SGHAT and CDR2 FQDESV (reference sequence). The CDR3 runs 14 residues. V gave up 5 bases and J gave up 7 bases, with 17 bases separating them.